These 25 T cell receptor beta chains originate from one sample sequenced in a study of shared clonotypes between healthy human individuals. The data were produced by immunoSEQ multiplex PCR, yet TCRdb's version contains in-frame clones alone and is incomplete. The sample lists 2 million to 2.5 million clones, 85% to 95% occurring once. Source material: naive CD4+ T cells from PBMCs. Documented subset: CD45RA+ positively selected. These receptors all come from a man aged 18 to 30 in good health. Some clones in this sample may be carry-over from other donors' samples.

The CDR3 region has the DNA TGTGCCAGCAGTTACGAGGCAGGGAGTCGGCAGTACTTC. This translates into CASSYEAGSRQYF. The chain joins TRBV6-5 to TRBJ2-7; either TRBD1 or TRBD2 may fit D (5 bases each). Germline assignment: CDR1 MNHEY and CDR2 SVGAGI. The CDR3 extends over 13 amino acids. The V end was cut by 2 bases, the J end by 9 bases, with 14 bases between.

The rearrangement links TRBV30 to TRBJ1-6; D gene uncertain. V lost 1 base, J lost 9 bases, and 16 bases lay in between. In germline, CDR1 is GTSNPN, CDR2 SVGIG (reference sequence). CDR3 length: 15 residues. This CDR3 is CAWSATRTMGSPLHF. The CDR3 bases are TGTGCCTGGAGTGCGACGAGGACTATGGGTTCACCCCTCCACTTT.

The chain has TRBV14 and TRBJ1-1; D call uncertain. The V end was cut by 1 base, the J end by 6 bases, with 15 bases between. The germline V gene has CDR1 SGHDN and CDR2 FVKESK. This CDR3 has 15 residues. In nucleotides, the CDR3 is TGTGCCAGCAGCCAAGTTGGGAGCCCGCGGGCTGAAGCTTTCTTT. Amino acids: CASSQVGSPRAEAFF.

The CDR3 sequence is CASSMGTGTVYEQYF. CDR3 nucleotide sequence: TGTGCCAGCAGCATGGGGACCGGGACAGTCTACGAGCAGTACTTC. The J gene is TRBJ2-7, the V gene TRBV11-3; TRBD1 matches at 7 bases. This CDR3 spans 15 amino acids. CDR1 is SGHNT and CDR2 is YENEEA in the germline V gene. V was pared by 5 bases and J by 3 bases, with 10 bases of the junction left unmatched. Full variable domain (rest looked up from reference TRBV11-3 and TRBJ2-7): EAGVVQSPRYKIIEKKQPVAFWCNPISGHNTLYWYLQNLGQGPELLIRYENEEAVDDSQLPKDRFSAERLKGVDSTLKIQPAELGDSAVYLCASSMGTGTVYEQYFGPGTRLTVT.

V gene TRBV9 combines with J gene TRBJ2-1; 10 bases are shared with TRBD2. The CDR3 is made up of 14 amino acids. Trimming took 4 bases from V and 8 from J; bases not matched to a gene: 6. Germline V CDR1 and CDR2: SGDLS, YYNGEE. This chain's CDR3 is CASSPTSGWHEQFF. The CDR3 DNA is TGTGCCAGCAGCCCGACTAGCGGGTGGCATGAGCAGTTCTTC.

The chain has TRBV5-1 and TRBJ1-2; 8 nucleotides agree with TRBD1. Unmatched junction bases numbered 6, after V lost 1 base and J lost 1 base. The germline CDR1 and CDR2 sequences are SGHRS and YFSETQ. The CDR3 has 16 amino acids. The CDR3 sequence: CASSLQGALINYGYTF. The CDR3 coding sequence is TGCGCCAGCAGCTTGCAGGGGGCCCTCATTAACTATGGCTACACCTTC.

The rearrangement joins TRBV5-1 to TRBJ2-2; maybe TRBD1 (7 bases). V was trimmed by 1 base and J by 7 bases, leaving 14 bases between them. CDR1 and CDR2 from the germline V gene are SGHRS and YFSETQ. The CDR3 spans 15 residues. DNA of the CDR3: TGCGCCAGCAGCTTGACAGGGGAGGATATCGGGGAGCTGTTTTTT. Encoded protein: CASSLTGEDIGELFF.

Points on this clone: The sample has other DNA sequences that encode this CDR3 too. V is TRBV28 and J is TRBJ1-2; D remains ambiguous. V shed 4 bases and J shed 4 bases, with 7 bases lying between them. Germline V gene lookup returns CDR1 MDHEN and CDR2 SYDVKM. The length of the CDR3 is 12 residues. The CDR3: CASSSPGYGYTF. The CDR3 DNA sequence: TGTGCCAGCAGTTCCCCGGGCTATGGCTACACCTTC.

The rearrangement links TRBV7-2 to TRBJ2-7; 12 bases match TRBD2. Per germline, CDR1 SGHTA and CDR2 FQGNSA. V was pared by 5 bases and J by 4 bases, with 9 bases of the junction left unmatched. The CDR3 is 16 amino acids. CDR3 bases: TGTGCCAGCAGCCCCACTCTAGCGGGAGGGCCATACGAGCAGTACTTC. This encodes CASSPTLAGGPYEQYF.

The chain carries TRBV11-2 and TRBJ2-7; 10 bases align to TRBD1. This CDR3 has 15 amino acids. CDR1 SGHAT and CDR2 FQNNGV come from the germline V gene. Unmatched junction bases numbered 6, after V lost 5 bases and J lost 2 bases. CDR3 nucleotide sequence: TGTGCCAGCAGCCCAGGGACAGGGGCAGCCTACGAGCAGTACTTC. Amino acid sequence: CASSPGTGAAYEQYF. Full variable domain (missing parts from reference TRBV11-2 and TRBJ2-7): EAGVAQSPRYKIIEKRQSVAFWCNPISGHATLYWYQQILGQGPKLLIQFQNNGVVDDSQLPKDRFSAERLKGVDSTLKIQPAKLEDSAVYLCASSPGTGAAYEQYFGPGTRLTVT.

The CDR3 nucleotides are TGTGCCAGCAGCCGGGGGGAGTCCTACGAGCAGTACTTC. Translated: CASSRGESYEQYF. The genes are TRBV28 and TRBJ2-7, with 7 bases aligning to TRBD2. With 6 bases clipped from V and 1 base from J, the junction kept 3 bases outside the gene matches. The CDR3 has 13 residues. CDR1 and CDR2 from the germline V gene are MDHEN and SYDVKM. The variable domain in full, completed from reference TRBV28 and TRBJ2-7, reads DVKVTQSSRYLVKRTGEKVFLECVQDMDHENMFWYRQDPGLGLRLIYFSYDVKMKEKGDIPEGYSVSREKKERFSLILESASTNQTSMYLCASSRGESYEQYFGPGTRLTVT.

The rearrangement links TRBV6-5 to TRBJ1-1; unclear D gene. The length of the CDR3 is 15 residues. Germline assignment: CDR1 MNHEY and CDR2 SVGAGI. V shed 2 bases and J shed 1 base, with 11 bases lying between them. CDR3 loop: CASSYQRPENTEAFF. DNA of the CDR3: TGTGCCAGCAGTTACCAAAGACCCGAGAACACTGAAGCTTTCTTT.

This chain connects TRBV29-1 to TRBJ2-7; D perhaps matches TRBD2 (6 bases). Between the trimmed V and J ends, which lost 5 bases and 0 bases, there was a span of 17 bases. In germline, CDR1 is SQVTM, CDR2 ANQGSEA. The CDR3 consists of 15 residues. As DNA, the CDR3 is TGCAGCGTTTACGGGACTCCAGGAAGCTCCTACGAGCAGTACTTC. Translated: CSVYGTPGSSYEQYF.

The chain has TRBV9 and TRBJ2-1; 7 nucleotides line up with TRBD2. Per germline, CDR1 SGDLS and CDR2 YYNGEE. V lost 0 bases and J lost 10; bases outside the gene matches: 4. The CDR3 is 13 amino acids. The DNA of the CDR3 is TGTGCCAGCAGCGTAGCTCCACTAGCGGAGCAGTTCTTC. Amino acids: CASSVAPLAEQFF.

This rearrangement joins TRBV30 to TRBJ1-1; 7 bases are shared with TRBD1. After removal of 1 base from V and 6 bases from J, the junction contained 5 bases not matched to a gene. There are 13 residues in the CDR3. Germline V lookup: CDR1 GTSNPN, CDR2 SVGIG (reference sequence). CDR3 DNA sequence: TGTGCCTGGAGTGAGGGGGCTAGGGCTGAAGCTTTCTTT. Translated: CAWSEGARAEAFF.

In its sample, this clone was seen once. The chain employs TRBV5-1 and TRBJ2-2; D not resolved. The V end was cut by 8 bases, the J end by 0 bases, with 8 bases between. Germline values: CDR1 SGHRS, CDR2 YFSETQ. This CDR3 region has 13 residues. The CDR3 is CASVRPNTGELFF. CDR3 nucleotide sequence: TGCGCCAGTGTGAGACCGAACACCGGGGAGCTGTTTTTT.

V is TRBV27 and J is TRBJ1-5; TRBD1 matches 7 bases. The CDR3 extends over 17 amino acids. Germline CDR1 reads MNHEY; CDR2 reads SMNVEV (reference sequence). The junction had 11 bases not matched to a gene; V was cut back by 4 bases and J by 2 bases. The CDR3 loop is CASSSILQGNGNQPQHF. As DNA, the CDR3 is TGTGCCAGCAGTTCAATCCTACAGGGGAACGGCAATCAGCCCCAGCATTTT.

The chain employs TRBV11-2 and TRBJ2-2, with TRBD2 identical over 15 bases. V shed 3 bases and J 7 bases; nucleotides not matched to a gene: 6. The CDR3 is 17 amino acids. CDR1 and CDR2 (germline): SGHAT, FQNNGV. The chain's CDR3 is CASSFPRTSGRVGELFF. CDR3 nucleotide sequence: TGTGCCAGCAGCTTCCCCCGGACTAGCGGGAGGGTCGGGGAGCTGTTTTTT. Supplemented by reference TRBV11-2 and TRBJ2-2, the full variable domain reads EAGVAQSPRYKIIEKRQSVAFWCNPISGHATLYWYQQILGQGPKLLIQFQNNGVVDDSQLPKDRFSAERLKGVDSTLKIQPAKLEDSAVYLCASSFPRTSGRVGELFFGEGSRLTVL.

The chain recombines TRBV4-1 with TRBJ2-6; 9 nucleotides match TRBD1. Per germline, CDR1 MGHRA and CDR2 YSYEKL. V lost 4 bases and J lost 0; bases outside the gene matches: 7. This CDR3 has 18 amino acids. In DNA, the CDR3 is TGCGCCAGCAGCCGAGGACAGGGGCGGATCTCTGGGGCCAACGTCCTGACTTTC. Translation gives CASSRGQGRISGANVLTF.

V usage is TRBV11-3 and J usage is TRBJ2-7; D remains unclear. The CDR3 runs to 12 residues. V was cut by 3 bases and J by 7 bases, with 10 bases left in between. The germline V gene has CDR1 SGHNT and CDR2 YENEEA. In DNA, the CDR3 is TGTGCCAGCAGCTTGAACCCTGGAGAGCAGTACTTC. This encodes CASSLNPGEQYF.

This rearrangement joins TRBV11-2 to TRBJ2-7, with 7 bases that match TRBD1. The CDR3 extends over 15 amino acids. Trimming cost V 5 bases and J 3 bases; bases outside gene matches: 10. Germline CDR1 SGHAT, CDR2 FQNNGV. The CDR3 is CASSAYRGQHYEQYF. CDR3 DNA: TGTGCCAGCAGCGCCTACAGGGGACAGCACTACGAGCAGTACTTC. Supplemented by reference TRBV11-2 and TRBJ2-7, the full variable domain reads EAGVAQSPRYKIIEKRQSVAFWCNPISGHATLYWYQQILGQGPKLLIQFQNNGVVDDSQLPKDRFSAERLKGVDSTLKIQPAKLEDSAVYLCASSAYRGQHYEQYFGPGTRLTVT.

V gene TRBV5-4 combines with J gene TRBJ1-1; D unresolved. CDR3 size: 14 residues. Deletions cut 4 bases from V and 2 bases from J, with 12 bases between. CDR1 and CDR2 from the germline V gene are SGHNT and YYREEE (reference sequence). The CDR3 coding sequence is TGTGCCAGCAGCAAGGGCGGTCAAAACACTGAAGCTTTCTTT. Protein: CASSKGGQNTEAFF. The full variable domain, its missing parts supplied by reference TRBV5-4 and TRBJ1-1, is ETGVTQSPTHLIKTRGQQVTLRCSSQSGHNTVSWYQQALGQGPQFIFQYYREEENGRGNFPPRFSGLQFPNYSSELNVNALELDDSALYLCASSKGGQNTEAFFGQGTRLTVV.

J is TRBJ2-3 and V is TRBV7-8; D is ambiguous. This CDR3 region has 16 residues. In germline, CDR1 is SGHVS, CDR2 FQNEAQ. V shed 6 bases and J shed 2 bases, with 18 bases lying between them. CDR3 bases: TGTGCCAGCAGACCAACCCGCCTGGCTCTCACAGATACGCAGTATTTT. Translation: CASRPTRLALTDTQYF.

J is TRBJ2-3 and V is TRBV5-1; 8 nucleotides line up with TRBD1. There are 14 residues in the CDR3. J lost 3 bases, V lost 6 bases, and 6 bases had no gene match. Germline lookup yields CDR1 SGHRS and CDR2 YFSETQ. The CDR3 loop reads CASTGGAGTDTQYF. Written as DNA, the CDR3 is TGCGCCAGCACAGGGGGCGCGGGGACAGATACGCAGTATTTT.

This clone was seen only once. The chain couples TRBV5-1 to TRBJ2-5, with D tentatively TRBD2 (5 bases). V lost 0 bases and J 1 base, leaving 7 bases between the germline ends. The CDR3 is 14 residues long. CDR1 SGHRS and CDR2 YFSETQ come from the germline V gene. The CDR3: CASSLVLAQETQYF. Here the CDR3 DNA reads TGCGCCAGCAGCTTGGTGCTAGCCCAAGAGACCCAGTACTTC.